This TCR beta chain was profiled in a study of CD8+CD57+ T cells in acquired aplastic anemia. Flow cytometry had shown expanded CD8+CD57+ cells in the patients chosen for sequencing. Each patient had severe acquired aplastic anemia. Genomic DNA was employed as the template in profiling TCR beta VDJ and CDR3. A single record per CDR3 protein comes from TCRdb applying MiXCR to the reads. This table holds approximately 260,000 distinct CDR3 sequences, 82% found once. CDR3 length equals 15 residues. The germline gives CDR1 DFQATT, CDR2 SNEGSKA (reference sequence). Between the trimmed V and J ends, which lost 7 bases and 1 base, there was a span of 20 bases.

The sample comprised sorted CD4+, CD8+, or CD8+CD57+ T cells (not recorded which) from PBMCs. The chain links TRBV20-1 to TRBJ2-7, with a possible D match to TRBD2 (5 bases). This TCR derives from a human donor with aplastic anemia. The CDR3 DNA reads TGCAGTGTTGAAAGACTTGGACTCAAGTCCTACGAGCAGTACTTC. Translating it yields CSVERLGLKSYEQYF.